There are a few counts of the clone carrying this T cell receptor (beta chain). Its antigen is as yet unknown. A single record per CDR3 protein comes from TCRdb applying MiXCR to the 5' RACE reads. The table shows about 530,000 distinct CDR3 sequences, with about a fifth occurring only once. Germline lookup yields CDR1 LGHDT and CDR2 YNNKEL (reference sequence). The CDR3 length is 15 residues. V dropped 5 bases and J dropped 6; count of bases not matched to a gene: 12. Everyone who donated was a healthy Caucasian. This entry is derived from a study of identical twins. The study's findings and limits: A cross-sectional statistical analysis, not follow-up of the same donors, supported the conclusions. Twins' surplus sharing was weaker for beta out-of-frame sequences.

This sample also appeared in a second study, on yellow fever vaccine responses in identical twins.

The rearrangement uses TRBV3-1 and TRBJ2-7; 8 nucleotides line up with TRBD1. Sequencing used CD4+ T cells sorted from blood. The origin of this receptor is a woman aged 18-35 years in good health. CDR3 nucleotides: TGTGCCAGCAGCTACATGACAGGGGCCCCCGGCGAGCAGTACTTC. It yields the protein CASSYMTGAPGEQYF.